Sequencing of this TCR beta chain was carried out in a study of blood T cell repertoires in COVID-19. Study-wide background: Specimens from acute and convalescent COVID-19 originated in the United States, Italy and Spain. Sample material is recorded as cDNA or gDNA derived from T cells, B-cell-depleted T cells, or PBMCs.

Under the authors' procedure: Reference gene primers were amplified, and this amplification served to estimate nucleated cell counts. The protocol was immunoSEQ multiplex PCR, while the TCRdb copy is restricted to in-frame clones and leaves out a portion. V and J calls and clone size are given by that table; D and trimming were obtained from the DNA. The sample shows about 74,000 clones, 88% of them seen only once. CDR1 MNHNS and CDR2 SASEGT come from the germline V gene. Trimming removed 3 bases from V and 4 bases from J, with 12 bases in between. This CDR3 has 14 residues. The sequenced sample was peripheral blood. The clonotype originates from a woman of 80 years or more with acute or convalescent COVID-19. The J gene is TRBJ1-2, the V gene TRBV6-1; possibly TRBD1 for D (5 bases). The chain's CDR3 is CASSEGGYVYGYTF. The CDR3, as DNA: TGTGCCAGCAGTGAGGGGGGATATGTCTATGGCTACACCTTC.